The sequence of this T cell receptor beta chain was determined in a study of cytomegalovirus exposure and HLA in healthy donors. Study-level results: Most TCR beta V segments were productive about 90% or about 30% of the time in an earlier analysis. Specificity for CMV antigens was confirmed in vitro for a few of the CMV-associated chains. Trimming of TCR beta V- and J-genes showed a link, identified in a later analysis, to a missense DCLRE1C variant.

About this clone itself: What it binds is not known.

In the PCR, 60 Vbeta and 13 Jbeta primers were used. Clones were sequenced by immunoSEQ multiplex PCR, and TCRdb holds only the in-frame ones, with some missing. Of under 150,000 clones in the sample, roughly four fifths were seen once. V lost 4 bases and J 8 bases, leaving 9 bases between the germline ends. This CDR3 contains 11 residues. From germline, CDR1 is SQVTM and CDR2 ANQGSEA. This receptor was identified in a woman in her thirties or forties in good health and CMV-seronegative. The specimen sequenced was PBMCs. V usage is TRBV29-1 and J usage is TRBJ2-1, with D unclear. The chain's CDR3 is CSVAVNDEQFF. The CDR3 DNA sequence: TGCAGCGTTGCAGTAAACGATGAGCAGTTCTTC.